This entry concerns a single T cell receptor beta chain. Generated by immunoSEQ multiplex PCR, the TCRdb table keeps only in-frame clones and is missing some. The profile shows around 130,000 clones, 75% to 90% of them singletons. This sample was taken from a study of T cell responses to AZD1222 COVID-19 vaccine. Looked up from germline, CDR1 is SGHVS and CDR2 is FQNEAQ. Trimming left V 1 base short and J 4 bases short, with 22 bases between. CDR3 length: 18 amino acids. The source was peripheral blood, collected on day 0 of AZD1222 vaccination. The V gene is TRBV7-8, the J gene TRBJ1-1; D perhaps matches TRBD1 (5 bases). This receptor was taken from an adult in good health. The CDR3, as DNA: TGTGCCAGCAGCTTAGGGGTCAGCGGACCCCCGGGGGGCACTGAAGCTTTCTTT. Translation: CASSLGVSGPPGGTEAFF.